This is a list of T cell receptor beta chains from one sample in a study of cytomegalovirus exposure and HLA in healthy donors. Profiled with immunoSEQ multiplex PCR; TCRdb holds only in-frame clones, not every one. The repertoire has 130,000 or so clones, roughly nine tenths of them found once; the top ten carry about 3.5%. The source material was PBMCs. All receptors derive from a man between 25 and 39 years old in good health and CMV-seronegative. Each CDR3 is given with its conserved first and last residue. Fields, in order: V gene, CDR3 protein.

TRBV6-1,CASIQRGIGYTF
TRBV2,CASSDRSQPQHF
TRBV2,CASGGTVQETQYF
TRBV7-3,CASSSGQPNTEAFF
TRBV19,CASSMARAAGETQYF
TRBV11-1,CASSLGTSGTREQFF
TRBV7-9,CASSFRDRAGNEQFF
TRBV27,CASSLGLAGHNEQFF
TRBV5-1,CASSLARVSTDTQYF
TRBV5-6,CASSLVTWAISNYGYTF
TRBV14,CASSRLVEDTQYF
TRBV27,CASSLGSGTGELFF
TRBV5-6,CASRGRATYEQYF
TRBV7-8,CASTSAAGNNYNEQFF
TRBV6-6,CASSKDRRSEKLFF
TRBV28,CASISGGASNEQFF
TRBV19,CASSGTGGYSPLHF
TRBV4-3,CASSQDSAGVYNEQFF